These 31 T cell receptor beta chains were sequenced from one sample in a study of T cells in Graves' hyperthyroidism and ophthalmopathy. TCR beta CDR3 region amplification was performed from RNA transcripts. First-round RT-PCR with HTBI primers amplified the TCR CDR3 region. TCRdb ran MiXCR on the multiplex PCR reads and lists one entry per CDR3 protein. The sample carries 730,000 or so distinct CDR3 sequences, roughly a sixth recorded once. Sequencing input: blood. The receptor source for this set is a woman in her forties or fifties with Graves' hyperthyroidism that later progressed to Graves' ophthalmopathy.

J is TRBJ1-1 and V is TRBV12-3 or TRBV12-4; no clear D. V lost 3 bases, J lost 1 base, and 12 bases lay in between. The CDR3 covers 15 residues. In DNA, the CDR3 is TGTGCCAGCAGTTTGCCTCGGCCGACGAACACTGAAGCTTTCTTT. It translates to CASSLPRPTNTEAFF.

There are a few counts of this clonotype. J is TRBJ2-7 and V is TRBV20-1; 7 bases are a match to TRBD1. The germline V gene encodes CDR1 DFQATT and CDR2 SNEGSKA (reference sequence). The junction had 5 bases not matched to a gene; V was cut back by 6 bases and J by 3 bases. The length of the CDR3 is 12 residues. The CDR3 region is CSARDSNYEQYF. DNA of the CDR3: TGCAGTGCAAGGGACAGTAACTACGAGCAGTACTTC.

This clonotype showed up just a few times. CDR3 loop: CASSQTQGPNSPLHF. CDR3 sequence (DNA): TGTGCCAGCAGCCAAACACAGGGGCCTAATTCACCCCTCCACTTT. The gene calls are TRBV25-1 and TRBJ1-6; 7 positions agree with TRBD1. Germline CDR1 reads MGHDK; CDR2 reads SYGVNS. With V trimmed by 6 bases and J by 6 bases, 8 bases remained unmatched. The CDR3 extends over 15 amino acids. Full variable domain (rest looked up from reference TRBV25-1 and TRBJ1-6): EADIYQTPRYLVIGTGKKITLECSQTMGHDKMYWYQQDPGMELHLIHYSYGVNSTEKGDLSSESTVSRIRTEHFPLTLESARPSHTSQYLCASSQTQGPNSPLHFGNGTRLTVT.

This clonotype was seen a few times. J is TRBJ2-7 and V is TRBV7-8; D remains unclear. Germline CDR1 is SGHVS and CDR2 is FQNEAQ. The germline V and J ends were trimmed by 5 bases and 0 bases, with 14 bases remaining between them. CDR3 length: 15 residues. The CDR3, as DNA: TGTGCCAGCAGCCGAAATCCTATAGGCTCCTACGAGCAGTACTTC. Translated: CASSRNPIGSYEQYF.

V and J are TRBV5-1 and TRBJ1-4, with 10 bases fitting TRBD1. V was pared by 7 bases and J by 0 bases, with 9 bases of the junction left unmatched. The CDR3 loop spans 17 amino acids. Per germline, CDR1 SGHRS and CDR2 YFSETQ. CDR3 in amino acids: CASSFGTGVPTNEKLFF. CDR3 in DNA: TGCGCCAGCTCCTTCGGGACAGGGGTCCCAACTAATGAAAAACTGTTTTTT.

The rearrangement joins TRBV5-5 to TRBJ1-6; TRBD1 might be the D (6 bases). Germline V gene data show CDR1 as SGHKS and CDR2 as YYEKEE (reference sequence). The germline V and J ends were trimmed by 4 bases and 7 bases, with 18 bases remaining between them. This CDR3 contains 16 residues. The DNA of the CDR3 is TGTGCCAGCAGCCGACTTACCGGGACAATCAATTCACCCCTCCACTTT. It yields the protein CASSRLTGTINSPLHF.

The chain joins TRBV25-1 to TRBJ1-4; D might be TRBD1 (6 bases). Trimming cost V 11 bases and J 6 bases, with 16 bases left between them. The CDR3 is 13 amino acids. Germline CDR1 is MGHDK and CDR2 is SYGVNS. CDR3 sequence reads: CAARRAGDEKLFF. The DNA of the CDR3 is TGTGCCGCCCGTAGGGCAGGGGATGAAAAACTGTTTTTT.

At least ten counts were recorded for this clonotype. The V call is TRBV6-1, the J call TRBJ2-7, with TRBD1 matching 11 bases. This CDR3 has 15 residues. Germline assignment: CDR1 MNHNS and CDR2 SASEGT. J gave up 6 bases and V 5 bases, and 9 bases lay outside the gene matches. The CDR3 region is CASSPGTGGMGEQYF. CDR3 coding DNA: TGTGCCAGCAGTCCTGGGACAGGGGGTATGGGCGAGCAGTACTTC.

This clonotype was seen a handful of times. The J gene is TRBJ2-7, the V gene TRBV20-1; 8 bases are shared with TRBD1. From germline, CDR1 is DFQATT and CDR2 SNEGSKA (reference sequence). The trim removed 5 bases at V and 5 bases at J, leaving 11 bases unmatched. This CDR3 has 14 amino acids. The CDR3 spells CSARSGTGLNEQYF. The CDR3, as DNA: TGCAGTGCTCGTTCGGGGACAGGACTCAACGAGCAGTACTTC.

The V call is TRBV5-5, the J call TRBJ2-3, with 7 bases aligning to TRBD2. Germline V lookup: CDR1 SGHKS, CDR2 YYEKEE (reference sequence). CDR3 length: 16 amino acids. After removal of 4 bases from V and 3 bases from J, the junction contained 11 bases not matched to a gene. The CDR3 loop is CASSHVTTGGTDTQYF. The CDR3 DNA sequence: TGTGCCAGCAGCCATGTGACGACGGGGGGTACAGATACGCAGTATTTT.

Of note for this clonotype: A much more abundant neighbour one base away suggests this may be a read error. The CDR3 protein is CVSSPEGAKRAFF. CDR3 bases: TGTGTCAGCTCACCAGAAGGGGCAAAACGGGCTTTCTTT. V and J are TRBV18 and TRBJ1-1, with D maybe TRBD1 (5 bases). Germline V lookup: CDR1 KGHSH, CDR2 LQKENI. This CDR3 region has 13 residues.

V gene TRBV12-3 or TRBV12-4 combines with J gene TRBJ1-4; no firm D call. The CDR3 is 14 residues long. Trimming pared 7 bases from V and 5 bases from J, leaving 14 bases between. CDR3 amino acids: CASKPGAQNEKLFF. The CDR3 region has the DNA TGTGCCAGCAAGCCGGGCGCGCAAAATGAAAAACTGTTTTTT.

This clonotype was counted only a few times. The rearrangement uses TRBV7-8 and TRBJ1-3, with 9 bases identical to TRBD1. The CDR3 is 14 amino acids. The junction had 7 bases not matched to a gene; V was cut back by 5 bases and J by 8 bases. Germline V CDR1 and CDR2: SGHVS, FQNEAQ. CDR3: CASSRQGVLDTIYF. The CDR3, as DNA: TGTGCCAGCAGCAGACAGGGGGTTCTAGACACCATATATTTT.

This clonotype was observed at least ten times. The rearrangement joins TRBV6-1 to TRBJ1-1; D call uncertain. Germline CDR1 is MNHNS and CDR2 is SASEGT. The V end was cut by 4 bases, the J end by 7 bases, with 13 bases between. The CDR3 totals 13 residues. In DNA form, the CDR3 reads TGTGCCAGCAGTGGGGCCAGAAAGCTTGAAGCTTTCTTT. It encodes CASSGARKLEAFF.

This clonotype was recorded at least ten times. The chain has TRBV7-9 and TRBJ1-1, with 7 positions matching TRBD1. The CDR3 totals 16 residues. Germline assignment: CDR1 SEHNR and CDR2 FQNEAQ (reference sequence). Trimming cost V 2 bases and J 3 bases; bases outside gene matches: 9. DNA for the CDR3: TGTGCCAGCAGCTTAAGACAGGGATGGGTGTACACTGAAGCTTTCTTT. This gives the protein CASSLRQGWVYTEAFF.

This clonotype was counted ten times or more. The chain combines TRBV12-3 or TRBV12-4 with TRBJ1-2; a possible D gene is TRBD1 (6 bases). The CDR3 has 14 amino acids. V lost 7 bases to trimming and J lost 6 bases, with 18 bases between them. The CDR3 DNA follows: TGTGCCAGCACCGGGGACACCCCGAAGGATGGCTACACCTTC. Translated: CASTGDTPKDGYTF.

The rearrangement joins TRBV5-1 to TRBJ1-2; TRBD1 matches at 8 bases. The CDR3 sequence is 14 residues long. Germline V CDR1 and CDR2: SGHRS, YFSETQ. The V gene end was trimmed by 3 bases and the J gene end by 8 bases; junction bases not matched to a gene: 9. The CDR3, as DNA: TGCGCCAGCAGCTCGATGGACAGGGTGAAAGGCTACACCTTC. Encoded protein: CASSSMDRVKGYTF.

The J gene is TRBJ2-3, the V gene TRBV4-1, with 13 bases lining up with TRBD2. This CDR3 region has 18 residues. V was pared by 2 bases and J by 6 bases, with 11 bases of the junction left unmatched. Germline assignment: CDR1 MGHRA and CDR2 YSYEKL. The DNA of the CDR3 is TGCGCCAGCAGCCAAATGCCAATACTAGCGGGGGGGCTTGATACGCAGTATTTT. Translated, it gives CASSQMPILAGGLDTQYF.

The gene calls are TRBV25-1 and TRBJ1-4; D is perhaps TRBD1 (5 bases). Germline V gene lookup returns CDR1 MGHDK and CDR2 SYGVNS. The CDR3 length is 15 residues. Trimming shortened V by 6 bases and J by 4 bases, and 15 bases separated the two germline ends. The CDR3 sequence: CASRGYRRGNEKLFF. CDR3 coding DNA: TGTGCCAGCAGAGGTTACAGGCGAGGTAATGAAAAACTGTTTTTT.

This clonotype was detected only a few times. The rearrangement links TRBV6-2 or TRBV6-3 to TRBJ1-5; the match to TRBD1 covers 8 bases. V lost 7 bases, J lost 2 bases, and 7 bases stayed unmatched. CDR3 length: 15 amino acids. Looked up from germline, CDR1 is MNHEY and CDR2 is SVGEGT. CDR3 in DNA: TGTGCCAGCACGGACAGGGTCAATGGCAATCAGCCCCAGCATTTT. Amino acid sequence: CASTDRVNGNQPQHF.

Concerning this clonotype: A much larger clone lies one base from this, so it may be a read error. In DNA, the CDR3 is TGCAGTGCTATGATCGTAGCACAGGGTCTGGGAGCTAACTATGGCTACACCTTC. As protein: CSAMIVAQGLGANYGYTF. V usage is TRBV20-1 and J usage is TRBJ1-2; maybe TRBD1 (6 bases). V was pared by 4 bases and J by 0 bases, with 24 bases between. Per germline, CDR1 DFQATT and CDR2 SNEGSKA (reference sequence). The CDR3 consists of 18 residues.

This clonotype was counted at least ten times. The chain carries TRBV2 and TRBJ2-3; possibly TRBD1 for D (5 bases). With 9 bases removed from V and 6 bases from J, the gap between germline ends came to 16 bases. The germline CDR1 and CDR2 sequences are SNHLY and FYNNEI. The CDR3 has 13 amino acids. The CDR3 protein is CARRELGADTQYF. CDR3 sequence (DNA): TGTGCCAGGAGAGAGCTAGGGGCCGATACGCAGTATTTT.

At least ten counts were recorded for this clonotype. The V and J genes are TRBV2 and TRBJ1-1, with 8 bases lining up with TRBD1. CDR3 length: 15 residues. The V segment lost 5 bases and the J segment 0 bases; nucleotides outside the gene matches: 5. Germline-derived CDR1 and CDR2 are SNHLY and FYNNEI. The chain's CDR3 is CASSRTGLMNTEAFF. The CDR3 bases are TGTGCCAGCAGTAGGACAGGGTTAATGAACACTGAAGCTTTCTTT.

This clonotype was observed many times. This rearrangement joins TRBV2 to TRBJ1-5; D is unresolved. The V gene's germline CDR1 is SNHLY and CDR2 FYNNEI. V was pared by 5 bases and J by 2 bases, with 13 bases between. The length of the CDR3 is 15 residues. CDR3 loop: CASSPGVAGNQPQHF. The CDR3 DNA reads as TGTGCCAGCAGTCCGGGTGTGGCTGGCAATCAGCCCCAGCATTTT.

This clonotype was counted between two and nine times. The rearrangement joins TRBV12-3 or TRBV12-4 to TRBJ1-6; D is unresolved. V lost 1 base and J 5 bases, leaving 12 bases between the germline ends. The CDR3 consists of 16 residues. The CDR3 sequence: CASSLGLPLNNSPLHF. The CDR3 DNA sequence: TGTGCCAGCAGTTTAGGGCTTCCGCTGAATAATTCACCCCTCCACTTT.

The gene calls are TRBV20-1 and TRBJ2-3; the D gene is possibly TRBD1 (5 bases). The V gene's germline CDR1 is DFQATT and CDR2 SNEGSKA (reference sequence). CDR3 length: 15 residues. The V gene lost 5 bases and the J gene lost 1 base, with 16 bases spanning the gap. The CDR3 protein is CSAPSVGVRTDTQYF. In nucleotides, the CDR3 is TGCAGTGCTCCCTCAGTAGGGGTCCGCACAGATACGCAGTATTTT.

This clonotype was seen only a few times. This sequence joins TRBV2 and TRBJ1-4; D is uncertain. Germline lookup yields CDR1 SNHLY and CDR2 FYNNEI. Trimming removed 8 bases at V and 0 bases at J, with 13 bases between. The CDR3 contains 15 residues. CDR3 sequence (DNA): TGTGCCAGCCATCGGGGTATTGCAACTAATGAAAAACTGTTTTTT. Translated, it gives CASHRGIATNEKLFF.

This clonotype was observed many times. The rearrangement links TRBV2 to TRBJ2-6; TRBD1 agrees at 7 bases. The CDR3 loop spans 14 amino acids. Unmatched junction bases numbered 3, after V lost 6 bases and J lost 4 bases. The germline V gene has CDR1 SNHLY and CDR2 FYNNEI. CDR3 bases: TGTGCCAGCAGGACAGGGTCGGGGGCCAACGTCCTGACTTTC. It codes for CASRTGSGANVLTF.

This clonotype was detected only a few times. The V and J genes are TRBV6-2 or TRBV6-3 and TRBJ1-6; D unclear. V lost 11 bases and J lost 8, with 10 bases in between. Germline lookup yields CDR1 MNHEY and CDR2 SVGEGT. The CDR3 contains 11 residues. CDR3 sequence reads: CAAGPDSPLHF. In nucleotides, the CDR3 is TGTGCCGCTGGGCCGGATTCACCCCTCCACTTT.

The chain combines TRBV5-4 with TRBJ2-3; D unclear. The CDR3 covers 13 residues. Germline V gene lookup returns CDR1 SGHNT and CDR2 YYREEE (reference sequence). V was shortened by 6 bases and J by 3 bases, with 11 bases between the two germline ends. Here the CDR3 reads CASKTQTTDTQYF. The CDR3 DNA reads TGTGCCAGCAAAACACAGACTACAGATACGCAGTATTTT.

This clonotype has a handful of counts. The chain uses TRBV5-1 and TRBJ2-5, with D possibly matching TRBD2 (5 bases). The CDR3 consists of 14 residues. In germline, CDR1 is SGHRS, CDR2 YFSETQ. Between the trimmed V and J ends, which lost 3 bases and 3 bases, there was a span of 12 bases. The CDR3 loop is CASSSRSGEETQYF. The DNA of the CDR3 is TGCGCCAGCAGCTCACGTTCCGGGGAAGAGACCCAGTACTTC.